The T cell receptor (beta chain) under discussion was sequenced for a study of T-cell reconstitution after alpha-beta-depleted transplantation in children. This clonotype was observed at least ten times. The CDR3 is 14 residues long. CDR1 is DFQATT, CDR2 SNEGSKA, per germline (reference sequence). The germline V and J ends were trimmed by 7 bases and 5 bases, with 15 bases remaining between them. For TCRbeta, the library was prepared with unique molecular identifiers. In TCRdb, the PCR reads were re-called with MiXCR into one record per CDR3 protein. Among 600,000 to 700,000 distinct CDR3 sequences listed, 16% were seen once.

The sample here was PBMCs from the stem cell graft donor, taken from the stem cell graft. This receptor was obtained from a human donor who donated a stem cell graft to a child with acute myeloid leukemia. The rearrangement links TRBV20-1 to TRBJ1-6; no clear D. The CDR3 coding sequence is TGCAGTGAGCGGAGAGGGTTGGATAATTCACCCCTCCACTTT. The encoded protein is CSERRGLDNSPLHF.